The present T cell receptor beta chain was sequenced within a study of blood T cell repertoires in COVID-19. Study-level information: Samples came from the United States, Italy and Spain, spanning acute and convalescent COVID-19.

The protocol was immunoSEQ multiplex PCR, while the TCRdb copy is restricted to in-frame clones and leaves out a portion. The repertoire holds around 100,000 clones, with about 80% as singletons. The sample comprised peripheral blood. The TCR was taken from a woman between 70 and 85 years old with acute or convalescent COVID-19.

As DNA, the CDR3 is TGCAGCGTTGAGGGACAGACAAACACTGAAGCTTTCTTT. The encoded protein is CSVEGQTNTEAFF. The chain couples TRBV29-1 to TRBJ1-1; 7 bases agree with TRBD1. V lost 3 bases to trimming and J lost 2 bases; unmatched junction nucleotides: 3. The germline CDR1 and CDR2 sequences are SQVTM and ANQGSEA. This CDR3 is built from 13 residues.